The 14 T cell receptor beta chains reported below all come from one sample, sequenced in a study of memory CD4+ T cells and cytomegalovirus serostatus. The sort gate was single viable CD3+CD4+CD8-CD45RO+ cells for memory CD4+ T cells. The method was immunoSEQ multiplex PCR; TCRdb's version includes in-frame clones alone and lacks a portion of them. The sample contains 45,000 or so clones, over 60% of which appear only once. The sequencing sample was made of memory CD4+ T cells from blood. The receptors derive from an adult in good health and CMV-seronegative.

This rearrangement joins TRBV2 to TRBJ2-7, with D unclear. CDR3 size: 15 residues. V lost 4 bases and J 3 bases, leaving 16 bases between the germline ends. Germline V gene sequence: CDR1 SNHLY, CDR2 FYNNEI. Written as DNA, the CDR3 is TGTGCCAGCAGTGGTACTGTACGATCAGTCTACGAGCAGTACTTC. It translates to CASSGTVRSVYEQYF.

V gene TRBV7-9 combines with J gene TRBJ2-1; no firm D call. The germline V and J ends were trimmed by 7 bases and 14 bases, with 9 bases remaining between them. Looked up from germline, CDR1 is SEHNR and CDR2 is FQNEAQ (reference sequence). The CDR3 sequence is 9 residues long. Here the CDR3 DNA reads TGTGCCAGCACCTCAAACAAGTTCTTC. Its translation is CASTSNKFF.

The chain recombines TRBV21-1 with TRBJ2-7; the table's D call TRBD1 went unverified against the DNA. TRBV21-1 is described as a pseudogene. The CDR3 sequence is 12 residues long. Here the CDR3 reads CASPQRGNEQYF. The CDR3 region has the DNA TGTGCCAGCCCCCAGAGGGGGAACGAGCAGTACTTC.

This CDR3 is CASSSRGRETETQYF. The CDR3 DNA follows: TGTGCCAGCAGCTCCCGCGGGAGAGAAACAGAGACCCAGTACTTC. The chain carries TRBV11-3 and TRBJ2-5; 7 nucleotides match TRBD2. Germline-derived CDR1 and CDR2 are SGHNT and YENEEA. With V trimmed by 4 bases and J by 4 bases, 9 bases remained unmatched. This CDR3 is 15 amino acids long.

A few counts support this clone. The V call is TRBV9, the J call TRBJ2-1, with 12 positions matching TRBD2. This CDR3 is built from 16 residues. CDR1 is SGDLS and CDR2 is YYNGEE in the germline V gene. V trimming: 4 bases; J trimming: 7 bases; junction bases outside the gene matches: 9. CDR3 sequence reads: CASSPQTSGRRNEQFF. The CDR3 nucleotides are TGTGCCAGCAGCCCCCAGACTAGCGGGAGAAGGAATGAGCAGTTCTTC.

The chain links TRBV11-3 to TRBJ2-1, with 12 bases fitting TRBD1. With 8 bases clipped from V and 6 bases from J, the junction kept 5 bases outside the gene matches. Germline loops: CDR1 SGHNT, CDR2 YENEEA. The CDR3 sequence is 14 residues long. CDR3 nucleotides: TGTGCCAGCCGCCGGGACAGGGGGCTCAATGAGCAGTTCTTC. It encodes CASRRDRGLNEQFF.

The CDR3 protein is CASSQGTGVNQPQHF. CDR3 nucleotide sequence: TGTGCCAGCAGCCAAGGGACAGGGGTGAATCAGCCCCAGCATTTT. V usage is TRBV5-6 and J usage is TRBJ1-5; 10 bases agree with TRBD1. Germline V gene lookup returns CDR1 SGHDT and CDR2 YYEEEE. The ends lost 4 bases at V and 4 bases at J; junction bases unmatched: 5. CDR3 size: 15 residues. The variable domain in full, with the rest retrieved from reference TRBV5-6 and TRBJ1-5, is DAGVTQSPTHLIKTRGQQVTLRCSPKSGHDTVSWYQQALGQGPQFIFQYYEEEERQRGNFPDRFSGHQFPNYSSELNVNALLLGDSALYLCASSQGTGVNQPQHFGDGTRLSIL.

The V gene is TRBV4-1, the J gene TRBJ2-7, with unresolved D. CDR1 and CDR2 from the germline V gene are MGHRA and YSYEKL. This CDR3 is 13 amino acids long. Trimming removed 0 bases at V and 3 bases at J, with 6 bases between. CDR3: CASSQERGYEQYF. The CDR3 DNA follows: TGCGCCAGCAGCCAAGAAAGAGGCTACGAGCAGTACTTC.

This rearrangement joins TRBV5-1 to TRBJ1-2; D is uncertain. There are 15 residues in the CDR3. Trimming cost V 0 bases and J 7 bases, with 16 bases left between them. Germline-derived CDR1 and CDR2 are SGHRS and YFSETQ. CDR3 in amino acids: CASSLEGSGVVGYTF. CDR3 DNA sequence: TGCGCCAGCAGCTTGGAAGGCAGTGGCGTAGTTGGCTACACCTTC.

CDR3 DNA sequence: TGCGCCAGCAGCCCCTCGGGGGGAAATGGCTACACCTTC. It yields the protein CASSPSGGNGYTF. The chain is built from TRBV10-2 and TRBJ1-2, with D possibly TRBD1 on 5 matching bases. Germline V CDR1 and CDR2: WSHSY, SAAADI. The CDR3 consists of 13 residues. The V and J ends lost 6 bases and 6 bases respectively, with 14 bases between them.

The rearrangement links TRBV18 to TRBJ1-1; D possibly corresponds to TRBD1 (5 bases). The ends were cut back, 6 bases at V and 1 base at J, with 15 bases in the middle. The CDR3 is made up of 15 amino acids. Looked up from germline, CDR1 is KGHSH and CDR2 is LQKENI. The CDR3 nucleotides read TGTGCCAGCTCGGGCAATGGGGGAAGGAACACTGAAGCTTTCTTT. Encoded protein: CASSGNGGRNTEAFF.

CDR3 DNA sequence: TGTGCCAGCAGCCAAGGACTAGCGGGAGACACGAAGACCCAGTACTTC. Encoded protein: CASSQGLAGDTKTQYF. The chain recombines TRBV7-8 with TRBJ2-5; 13 bases fit TRBD2. This CDR3 contains 16 residues. In germline, CDR1 is SGHVS, CDR2 FQNEAQ. With 5 bases clipped from V and 6 bases from J, the junction kept 9 bases outside the gene matches.

The rearrangement uses TRBV7-2 and TRBJ1-4; D perhaps matches TRBD1 (6 bases). CDR1 and CDR2 (germline): SGHTA, FQGNSA. The CDR3 sequence is 15 residues long. Between the trimmed V and J ends, which lost 5 bases and 5 bases, there was a span of 15 bases. CDR3 protein: CASSESRGRNEKLFF. For the CDR3, the DNA is TGTGCCAGCAGCGAATCCAGGGGAAGGAATGAAAAACTGTTTTTT.

This chain connects TRBV7-9 to TRBJ1-1; maybe TRBD1 (5 bases). The V gene's germline CDR1 is SEHNR and CDR2 FQNEAQ (reference sequence). The CDR3 consists of 14 residues. Deletions cut 5 bases from V and 1 base from J, with 11 bases between. The CDR3 here is CASSRDGGNTEAFF. CDR3 coding DNA: TGTGCCAGCAGCCGGGACGGAGGGAACACTGAAGCTTTCTTT.